A single sample is the source of the 25 T cell receptor beta chains below, sequenced in a study of cytomegalovirus exposure and HLA in healthy donors. Vbeta (60) and Jbeta (13) primers were used in the PCR. Assay used: immunoSEQ multiplex PCR; TCRdb lists only in-frame clones, some missing. The table records roughly 200,000 clones, around 75% of them present only once. The sequenced sample consisted of PBMCs. These receptors were obtained from a female donor in good health and CMV-seronegative.

CDR3 amino acids: CASRGQPNTEAFF. CDR3 DNA: TGTGCCAGCAGAGGACAGCCGAACACTGAAGCTTTCTTT. The genes are TRBV11-2 and TRBJ1-1; possibly TRBD1 for D (6 bases). The CDR3 runs to 13 residues. Per the germline V gene, CDR1 is SGHAT and CDR2 is FQNNGV. V was cut by 6 bases and J by 1 base, with 9 bases left in between.

The V call is TRBV11-1, the J call TRBJ1-1; possibly TRBD1 for D (5 bases). The CDR3 covers 14 residues. V gave up 6 bases and J gave up 3 bases, with 14 bases separating them. CDR1 SGHAT and CDR2 FQDESV come from the germline V gene (reference sequence). The CDR3 loop is CASRAQGFYTEAFF. The CDR3, as DNA: TGTGCCAGCAGAGCTCAGGGATTTTACACTGAAGCTTTCTTT.

The chain uses TRBV7-2 and TRBJ2-7; D not certain. Germline V CDR1 and CDR2: SGHTA, FQGNSA. The V end was cut by 0 bases, the J end by 0 bases, with 9 bases between. This CDR3 spans 15 amino acids. CDR3 sequence (DNA): TGTGCCAGCAGCTTAGCCGGCTGGAGCTCCTACGAGCAGTACTTC. It translates to CASSLAGWSSYEQYF.

This clone has only one observation. The rearrangement links TRBV4-2 to TRBJ2-2; 9 bases align to TRBD2. The CDR3 totals 14 residues. V lost 6 bases and J lost 8; bases outside the gene matches: 7. From germline, CDR1 is LGHNA and CDR2 YNFKEQ. CDR3 coding DNA: TGTGCCAGCAGACTGACTAGCGGAACAGGGGAGCTGTTTTTT. It is translated as CASRLTSGTGELFF.

This sequence joins TRBV5-1 and TRBJ1-1; D remains unclear. CDR1 SGHRS and CDR2 YFSETQ come from the germline V gene. The length of the CDR3 is 12 residues. The V and J ends lost 6 bases and 2 bases respectively, with 8 bases between them. The DNA of the CDR3 is TGCGCCAGCAAGATGAGTAACACTGAAGCTTTCTTT. Its protein is CASKMSNTEAFF.

The chain employs TRBV7-8 and TRBJ1-1, with D perhaps matching TRBD1 (5 bases). The length of the CDR3 is 13 residues. V lost 3 bases and J lost 5, with 10 bases in between. Germline V gene sequence: CDR1 SGHVS, CDR2 FQNEAQ. As DNA, the CDR3 is TGTGCCAGCAGCTTTGATCACAGGACTGAAGCTTTCTTT. Translating gives CASSFDHRTEAFF.

CDR3 residues: CASSQDTGSYNEQFF. CDR3 sequence (DNA): TGCGCCAGCAGCCAAGATACAGGCTCCTACAATGAGCAGTTCTTC. The J gene is TRBJ2-1, the V gene TRBV4-3, with D possibly TRBD1 on 5 matching bases. The CDR3 extends over 15 amino acids. Trimming cost V 0 bases and J 0 bases, with 6 bases left between them. Germline CDR1 LGHNA, CDR2 YSLEER.

This chain links TRBV7-9 with TRBJ2-1, with a tentative D call TRBD2 (5 bases). V lost 1 base, J lost 2 bases, and 12 bases lay in between. Per germline, CDR1 SEHNR and CDR2 FQNEAQ (reference sequence). The CDR3 has 16 residues. The CDR3 sequence: CASSLDPGRAYNEQFF. The DNA for the CDR3 is TGTGCCAGCAGCTTAGACCCGGGAAGGGCCTACAATGAGCAGTTCTTC. Based on the CDR3 plus reference TRBV7-9 and TRBJ2-1, the full variable domain is DTGVSQNPRHKITKRGQNVTFRCDPISEHNRLYWYRQTLGQGPEFLTYFQNEAQLEKSRLLSDRFSAERPKGSFSTLEIQRTEQGDSAMYLCASSLDPGRAYNEQFFGPGTRLTVL.

The genes are TRBV5-1 and TRBJ2-7; possible D gene TRBD2, 6 bases. The length of the CDR3 is 14 residues. Germline CDR1 SGHRS, CDR2 YFSETQ. Trimming took off 4 bases at V and 6 bases at J, with 17 bases between the two ends. In DNA form, the CDR3 reads TGCGCCAGCAGCCCACTAGCACGAACCATCGAGCAGTACTTC. It yields the protein CASSPLARTIEQYF.

V is TRBV30 and J is TRBJ1-4; D may be TRBD1 (6 bases). From germline, CDR1 is GTSNPN and CDR2 SVGIG (reference sequence). The CDR3 runs to 13 residues. The CDR3 is CSERAGELEKLFF. In nucleotides, the CDR3 is TGTTCCGAGAGGGCAGGGGAATTAGAAAAACTGTTTTTT.

This clone was seen only a few times. The junction departs from the called germline gene at one end, perhaps through a read error. The rearrangement uses TRBV7-9 and TRBJ1-2; no clear D. The CDR3 spans 15 residues. Germline CDR1 and CDR2: SEHNR and FQNEAQ (reference sequence). The CDR3 is CSSSLAFRGNYGYTF. Here the CDR3 DNA reads TGTTCCAGCAGCCTCGCGTTCCGGGGTAACTATGGCTACACCTTC.

This chain joins TRBV6-6 and TRBJ1-5, with 8 bases lining up with TRBD1. This CDR3 region has 12 residues. Germline CDR1 is MNHNY and CDR2 is SVGAGI (reference sequence). J was trimmed by 4 bases and V by 8 bases; bases with no gene match: 1. The CDR3 loop is CASRQGNQPQHF. In DNA, the CDR3 is TGTGCCAGCCGACAGGGGAATCAGCCCCAGCATTTT.

This chain connects TRBV2 to TRBJ2-2, with TRBD1 matching 9 bases. CDR3 length equals 15 residues. The germline V gene has CDR1 SNHLY and CDR2 FYNNEI. V dropped 6 bases and J dropped 5; count of bases not matched to a gene: 7. CDR3 in DNA: TGTGCCAGCAGGGAACAGGGGGCGCGGACCGGGGAGCTGTTTTTT. It specifies CASREQGARTGELFF.

The chain employs TRBV18 and TRBJ2-5, with D possibly matching TRBD1 (6 bases). Near its end, the DNA agrees better with TRBJ2-7, so the J call may be wrong. CDR3 length equals 14 residues. CDR1 is KGHSH, CDR2 LQKENI, per germline. The CDR3 loop reads CASSPQTGPYEQYF. CDR3 nucleotides: TGTGCCAGCTCACCGCAGACAGGTCCTTACGAGCAGTACTTC.

The rearrangement uses TRBV4-2 and TRBJ1-1; 8 nucleotides line up with TRBD1. V lost 3 bases to trimming and J lost 10 bases; unmatched junction nucleotides: 7. The CDR3 length is 13 residues. The germline gives CDR1 LGHNA, CDR2 YNFKEQ. CDR3 sequence: CASSQTTGGLAFF. DNA for the CDR3: TGTGCCAGCAGCCAGACTACAGGGGGACTAGCTTTCTTT.

The chain employs TRBV30 and TRBJ2-2; possibly TRBD2 for D (5 bases). V lost 2 bases and J lost 2, with 9 bases in between. CDR1 is GTSNPN, CDR2 SVGIG, per germline (reference sequence). This CDR3 contains 14 residues. The CDR3 sequence is CAWSRGINTGELFF. The CDR3 DNA follows: TGTGCCTGGAGTCGAGGGATCAACACCGGGGAGCTGTTTTTT.

The rearrangement joins TRBV14 to TRBJ1-6; 7 positions match TRBD1. The CDR3 has 14 residues. Unmatched junction bases numbered 2, after V lost 1 base and J lost 8 bases. Germline-derived CDR1 and CDR2 are SGHDN and FVKESK. CDR3 amino acids: CASSQVRGHSPLHF. In DNA, the CDR3 is TGTGCCAGCAGCCAAGTAAGGGGGCATTCACCCCTCCACTTT.

The sample holds a few counts of this clone. J is TRBJ2-1 and V is TRBV19; 15 nucleotides line up with TRBD2. Unmatched junction bases numbered 9, after V lost 9 bases and J lost 9 bases. Germline-derived CDR1 and CDR2 are LNHDA and SQIVND (reference sequence). The CDR3 loop spans 15 amino acids. CDR3 sequence reads: CASSGTSGRTGEQFF. The CDR3, as DNA: TGTGCCAGCTCTGGGACTAGCGGGAGGACCGGTGAGCAGTTCTTC.

The chain has TRBV18 and TRBJ1-2; 12 bases match TRBD1. The CDR3 totals 15 residues. Germline CDR1 reads KGHSH; CDR2 reads LQKENI. V trimming: 0 bases; J trimming: 4 bases; junction bases outside the gene matches: 0. The CDR3 loop is CASSPPGQGAYGYTF. CDR3 DNA sequence: TGTGCCAGCTCACCACCGGGACAGGGGGCCTATGGCTACACCTTC.

The chain combines TRBV5-8 with TRBJ2-3; the D is unclear. The CDR3 loop spans 14 amino acids. The V gene lost 2 bases and the J gene lost 2 bases, with 9 bases spanning the gap. The germline V gene has CDR1 SGHTS and CDR2 YDEGEE. This CDR3 reads CASSFLTDTDTQYF. The CDR3 region has the DNA TGTGCCAGCAGCTTCTTAACAGACACAGATACGCAGTATTTT.

The chain links TRBV30 to TRBJ1-1, with TRBD1 matching over 7 bases. This CDR3 has 13 amino acids. Germline V gives CDR1 GTSNPN, CDR2 SVGIG (reference sequence). V lost 3 bases, J lost 3 bases, and 4 bases stayed unmatched. In nucleotides, the CDR3 is TGTGCCTGGAGATGGACAGGATACACTGAAGCTTTCTTT. It specifies CAWRWTGYTEAFF.

The chain has TRBV7-6 and TRBJ2-7; TRBD2 matches at 11 bases. V was clipped by 5 bases and J by 0 bases; unmatched bases: 6. The germline V gene encodes CDR1 SGHVS and CDR2 FNYEAQ. The CDR3 spans 16 residues. The CDR3, as DNA: TGTGCCAGCAGCCGGTACGGGACTAGCGGCTCCTACGAGCAGTACTTC. Its translation: CASSRYGTSGSYEQYF.

Details on this clone: Relative to the germline gene, one junction end is altered; a read error may explain this. This sample also contains other DNA sequences that code for the same CDR3. The chain is built from TRBV11-3 and TRBJ1-6; 12 bases map to TRBD1. CDR1 SGHNT and CDR2 YENEEA come from the germline V gene. The CDR3 consists of 15 residues. CDR3 region: CASSSGQGANSPLHF. The CDR3 nucleotides are TGTGCCAGCAGCTCGGGACAGGGGGCCAATTCACCCCTTCACTTT.

The genes are TRBV21-1 and TRBJ2-7; TRBD1, the table's D call, was not compared with the DNA. TRBV21-1 is described as a pseudogene. The CDR3 spans 12 residues. The DNA for the CDR3 is TGTGCCAGCTCCGGACAGGGAGCCGAGCAGTACTTC. Translating gives CASSGQGAEQYF.

The V call is TRBV5-1, the J call TRBJ1-3; D is ambiguous. The V gene's germline CDR1 is SGHRS and CDR2 YFSETQ. The CDR3 contains 15 residues. Trimming removed 2 bases from V and 0 bases from J, with 9 bases in between. The DNA of the CDR3 is TGCGCCAGCAGCTTTGAGGGAACCTCTGGAAACACCATATATTTT. Translated, it gives CASSFEGTSGNTIYF. Variable domain in full (rest from reference TRBV5-1 and TRBJ1-3): KAGVTQTPRYLIKTRGQQVTLSCSPISGHRSVSWYQQTPGQGLQFLFEYFSETQRNKGNFPGRFSGRQFSNSRSEMNVSTLELGDSALYLCASSFEGTSGNTIYFGEGSWLTVV.